These T cell receptor beta chains were read from a single sample in a study of cytomegalovirus exposure and HLA in healthy donors. The table came from immunoSEQ multiplex PCR; TCRdb's copy has only in-frame clones and leaves some out. The sample yields 200,000 to 300,000 clones, 84% seen once. Source material: PBMCs. These receptor sequences come from a woman aged 40 to 50 in good health and CMV-seropositive. Both conserved end residues are part of each CDR3. Each record gives: J gene, D gene, V gene, CDR3 length, clone size, CDR3 DNA, CDR3 protein. The D gene is left open where the match is weak. Not every row has a clone size; where given, it reads once, few, many or a size class.

J gene: TRBJ2-7
D gene: TRBD2
V gene: TRBV27
CDR3 length: 14
clone size: NA
CDR3 DNA: TGTGCCAGCAGTTACGGCGGGAGTTCTAACGAGCAGTACTTC
CDR3 protein: CASSYGGSSNEQYF

J gene: TRBJ1-1
D gene: NA
V gene: TRBV9
CDR3 length: 15
clone size: NA
CDR3 DNA: TGTGCCAGCAGCGTTTTTCCCCTTATGAACACTGAAGCTTTCTTT
CDR3 protein: CASSVFPLMNTEAFF

J gene: TRBJ2-7
D gene: NA
V gene: TRBV2
CDR3 length: 12
clone size: NA
CDR3 DNA: TGTGCCAGCAGGGAACAGAACTACGAGCAGTACTTC
CDR3 protein: CASREQNYEQYF

J gene: TRBJ1-3
D gene: NA
V gene: TRBV5-1
CDR3 length: 17
clone size: NA
CDR3 DNA: TGCGCCAGCAGCTTGGGAGGCCCGTCGTTCTCTGGAAACACCATATATTTT
CDR3 protein: CASSLGGPSFSGNTIYF

J gene: TRBJ2-7
D gene: TRBD1
V gene: TRBV9
CDR3 length: 15
clone size: NA
CDR3 DNA: TGTGCCAGCAGCCCCCGACAGGGAATCAGGGACGAGCAGTACTTC
CDR3 protein: CASSPRQGIRDEQYF

J gene: TRBJ1-4
D gene: NA
V gene: TRBV18
CDR3 length: 16
clone size: NA
CDR3 DNA: TGTGCCAGCTCACCAGGGGGGTTATCGACTAATGAAAAACTGTTTTTT
CDR3 protein: CASSPGGLSTNEKLFF

J gene: TRBJ1-1
D gene: NA
V gene: TRBV18
CDR3 length: 13
clone size: NA
CDR3 DNA: TGTGCCAGCTCACTAGCAGTCAAGACTGAAGCTTTCTTT
CDR3 protein: CASSLAVKTEAFF

J gene: TRBJ2-2
D gene: TRBD1
V gene: TRBV5-4
CDR3 length: 16
clone size: NA
CDR3 DNA: TGTGCCAGCAGCCCCCCCGGGACAGCCAGAACCGGGGAGCTGTTTTTT
CDR3 protein: CASSPPGTARTGELFF

J gene: TRBJ1-5
D gene: NA
V gene: TRBV28
CDR3 length: 13
clone size: NA
CDR3 DNA: TGTGCCAGCCTGCCACAACCCAATCAGCCCCAGCATTTT
CDR3 protein: CASLPQPNQPQHF

J gene: TRBJ2-2
D gene: TRBD2
V gene: TRBV29-1
CDR3 length: 11
clone size: NA
CDR3 DNA: TGCAGCGTTGTGGGAGGGAGGGAGCTGTTTTTT
CDR3 protein: CSVVGGRELFF

J gene: TRBJ1-2
D gene: NA
V gene: TRBV15
CDR3 length: 14
clone size: NA
CDR3 DNA: TGTGCCACCAGCAGAGATTCCGGGAACTATGGCTACACCTTC
CDR3 protein: CATSRDSGNYGYTF

J gene: TRBJ2-7
D gene: TRBD1
V gene: TRBV28
CDR3 length: 16
clone size: NA
CDR3 DNA: TGTGCCAGCAGACGGACAGGAGGAGACTTTACCTACGAGCAGTACTTC
CDR3 protein: CASRRTGGDFTYEQYF

J gene: TRBJ2-1
D gene: TRBD2
V gene: TRBV18
CDR3 length: 15
clone size: NA
CDR3 DNA: TGTGCCAGCTCACGGACTAGCGGGTCATACAATGAGCAGTTCTTC
CDR3 protein: CASSRTSGSYNEQFF

J gene: TRBJ2-7
D gene: NA
V gene: TRBV27
CDR3 length: 14
clone size: NA
CDR3 DNA: TGTGCCAGCAGTTTAGTCCCCGGGATTTTAGAGCAGTACTTC
CDR3 protein: CASSLVPGILEQYF

J gene: TRBJ1-1
D gene: NA
V gene: TRBV4-2
CDR3 length: 16
clone size: NA
CDR3 DNA: TGTGCCAGCAGCCTCCGGGACCTAGGGAGGGACACTGAAGCTTTCTTT
CDR3 protein: CASSLRDLGRDTEAFF

J gene: TRBJ2-2
D gene: NA
V gene: TRBV27
CDR3 length: 13
clone size: NA
CDR3 DNA: TGTGCCAGCAGTCGGACATTCGGCGGGGAGCTGTTTTTT
CDR3 protein: CASSRTFGGELFF

J gene: TRBJ2-5
D gene: TRBD1
V gene: TRBV5-1
CDR3 length: 14
clone size: NA
CDR3 DNA: TGCGCCAGCAGCTTCACAGGGGGCTCAGAGACCCAGTACTTC
CDR3 protein: CASSFTGGSETQYF

J gene: TRBJ1-2
D gene: TRBD1
V gene: TRBV2
CDR3 length: 14
clone size: few
CDR3 DNA: TGTGCCAGCAGTGACCCGGGACAGAACTATGGCTACACCTTC
CDR3 protein: CASSDPGQNYGYTF

J gene: TRBJ1-2
D gene: NA
V gene: TRBV9
CDR3 length: 11
clone size: NA
CDR3 DNA: TGTGCCAGCAGCCGTGACTATGGCTACACCTTC
CDR3 protein: CASSRDYGYTF

J gene: TRBJ2-3
D gene: TRBD1
V gene: TRBV5-1
CDR3 length: 15
clone size: NA
CDR3 DNA: TGCGCCAGCAGTCAGCGGACAGGGGGACCAGATACGCAGTATTTT
CDR3 protein: CASSQRTGGPDTQYF

J gene: TRBJ2-7
D gene: NA
V gene: TRBV7-2
CDR3 length: 12
clone size: NA
CDR3 DNA: TGTGCCAGCAGCTACGACAGGTACGAGCAGTACTTC
CDR3 protein: CASSYDRYEQYF

J gene: TRBJ2-1
D gene: TRBD2
V gene: TRBV29-1
CDR3 length: 12
clone size: NA
CDR3 DNA: TGCAGCGGACTAGCGTCATACAATGAGCAGTTCTTC
CDR3 protein: CSGLASYNEQFF

J gene: TRBJ2-7
D gene: TRBD2
V gene: TRBV12-5
CDR3 length: 17
clone size: NA
CDR3 DNA: TGTGCTAGTGGTTTGTTCGTAGGACTGCCCGCGGGAGACGAGCAGTACTTC
CDR3 protein: CASGLFVGLPAGDEQYF

J gene: TRBJ1-6
D gene: NA
V gene: TRBV7-2
CDR3 length: 13
clone size: NA
CDR3 DNA: TGTGCCAGCAGCTTAGGCGGTAATTCACCCCTCCACTTT
CDR3 protein: CASSLGGNSPLHF

J gene: TRBJ2-3
D gene: NA
V gene: TRBV5-4
CDR3 length: 15
clone size: NA
CDR3 DNA: TGTGCCAGCAGCTTGGGTAGTACTCGCACAGATACGCAGTATTTT
CDR3 protein: CASSLGSTRTDTQYF

J gene: TRBJ2-1
D gene: NA
V gene: TRBV4-3
CDR3 length: 18
clone size: once
CDR3 DNA: TGCGCCAGCAGCCAAGATTTTGCACCTTATGAGCGGGCCGATGAGCAGTTCTTC
CDR3 protein: CASSQDFAPYERADEQFF

J gene: TRBJ2-5
D gene: NA
V gene: TRBV14
CDR3 length: 13
clone size: NA
CDR3 DNA: TGTGCCAGCAGCCAAGCTCGGGGGGAGACCCAGTACTTC
CDR3 protein: CASSQARGETQYF

J gene: TRBJ1-5
D gene: TRBD1
V gene: TRBV6-1
CDR3 length: 17
clone size: NA
CDR3 DNA: TGTGCCAGCAGTGAGGGACAGGGATACAATAGCAATCAGCCCCAGCATTTT
CDR3 protein: CASSEGQGYNSNQPQHF